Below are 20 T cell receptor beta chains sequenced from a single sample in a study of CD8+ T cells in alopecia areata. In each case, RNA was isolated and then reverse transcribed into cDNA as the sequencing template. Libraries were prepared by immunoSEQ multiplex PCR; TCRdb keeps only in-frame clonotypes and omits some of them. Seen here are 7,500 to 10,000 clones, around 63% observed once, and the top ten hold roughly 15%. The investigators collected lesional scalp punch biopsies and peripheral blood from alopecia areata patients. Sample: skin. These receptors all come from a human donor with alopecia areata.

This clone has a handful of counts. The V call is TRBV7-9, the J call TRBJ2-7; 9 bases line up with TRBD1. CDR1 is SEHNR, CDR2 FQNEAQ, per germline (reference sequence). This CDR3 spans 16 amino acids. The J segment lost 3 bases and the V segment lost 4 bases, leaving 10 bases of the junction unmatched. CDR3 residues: CASSSTGAGQGYEQYF. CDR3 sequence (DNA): TGTGCCAGCAGCTCCACTGGTGCGGGACAGGGCTACGAGCAGTACTTC.

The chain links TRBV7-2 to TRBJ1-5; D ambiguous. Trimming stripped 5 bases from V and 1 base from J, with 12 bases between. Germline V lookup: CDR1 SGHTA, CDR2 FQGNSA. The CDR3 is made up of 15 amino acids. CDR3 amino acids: CASSITIGSNQPQHF. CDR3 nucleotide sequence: TGTGCCAGCAGCATTACAATAGGAAGCAATCAGCCCCAGCATTTT.

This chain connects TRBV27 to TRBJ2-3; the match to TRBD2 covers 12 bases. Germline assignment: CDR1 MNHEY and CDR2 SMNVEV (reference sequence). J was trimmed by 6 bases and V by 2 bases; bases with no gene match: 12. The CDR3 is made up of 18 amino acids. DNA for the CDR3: TGTGCCAGCAGTTTACGCCCCATACCTAGCGGGGGGGCTGATACGCAGTATTTT. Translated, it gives CASSLRPIPSGGADTQYF.

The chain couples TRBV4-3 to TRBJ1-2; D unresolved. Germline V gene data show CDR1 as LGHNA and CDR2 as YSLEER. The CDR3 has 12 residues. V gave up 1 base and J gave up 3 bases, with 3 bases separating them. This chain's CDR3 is CASSQGDYGYTF. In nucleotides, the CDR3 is TGCGCCAGCAGCCAAGGAGACTATGGCTACACCTTC.

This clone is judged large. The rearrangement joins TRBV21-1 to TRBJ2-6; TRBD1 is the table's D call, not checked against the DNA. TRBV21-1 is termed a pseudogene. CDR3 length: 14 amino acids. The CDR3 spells CASRPGAEANVLTF. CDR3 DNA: TGTGCCAGCAGGCCAGGGGCGGAGGCCAACGTCCTGACTTTC.

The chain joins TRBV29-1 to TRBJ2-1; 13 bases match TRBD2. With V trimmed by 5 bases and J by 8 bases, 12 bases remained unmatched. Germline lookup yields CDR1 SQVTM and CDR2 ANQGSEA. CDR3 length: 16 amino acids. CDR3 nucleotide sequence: TGCAGCGTTACCCCTAGGACTAGCGGGAGTCGCGATGAGCAGTTCTTC. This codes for CSVTPRTSGSRDEQFF.

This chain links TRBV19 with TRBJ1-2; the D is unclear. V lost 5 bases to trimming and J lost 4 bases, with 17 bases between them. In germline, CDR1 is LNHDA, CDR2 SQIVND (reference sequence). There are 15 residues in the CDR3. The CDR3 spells CASSAQVGQSYGYTF. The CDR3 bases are TGTGCCAGTAGTGCCCAGGTAGGGCAGTCCTATGGCTACACCTTC. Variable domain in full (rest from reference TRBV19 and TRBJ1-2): DGGITQSPKYLFRKEGQNVTLSCEQNLNHDAMYWYRQDPGQGLRLIYYSQIVNDFQKGDIAEGYSVSREKKESFPLTVTSAQKNPTAFYLCASSAQVGQSYGYTFGSGTRLTVV.

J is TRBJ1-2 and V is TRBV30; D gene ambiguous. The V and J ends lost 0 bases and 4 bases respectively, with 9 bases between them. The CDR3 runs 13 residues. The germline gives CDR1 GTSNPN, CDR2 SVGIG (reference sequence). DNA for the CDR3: TGTGCCTGGAGTGTGCGAGCACTCTATGGCTACACCTTC. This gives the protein CAWSVRALYGYTF. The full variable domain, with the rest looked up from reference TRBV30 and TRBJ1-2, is SQTIHQWPATLVQPVGSPLSLECTVEGTSNPNLYWYRQAAGRGLQLLFYSVGIGQISSEVPQNLSASRPQDRQFILSSKKLLLSDSGFYLCAWSVRALYGYTFGSGTRLTVV.

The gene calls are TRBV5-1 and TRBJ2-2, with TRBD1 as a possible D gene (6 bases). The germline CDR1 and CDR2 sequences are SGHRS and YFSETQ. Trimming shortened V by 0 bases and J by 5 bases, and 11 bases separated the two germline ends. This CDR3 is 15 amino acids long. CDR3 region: CASSLARGSTGELFF. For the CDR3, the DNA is TGCGCCAGCAGCTTGGCCAGGGGAAGTACCGGGGAGCTGTTTTTT.

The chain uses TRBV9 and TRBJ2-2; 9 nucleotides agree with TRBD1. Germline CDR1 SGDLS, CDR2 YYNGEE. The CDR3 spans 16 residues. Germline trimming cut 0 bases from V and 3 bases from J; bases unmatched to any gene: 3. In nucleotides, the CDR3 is TGTGCCAGCAGCGTAGGACAGGGGGGGTACACCGGGGAGCTGTTTTTT. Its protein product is CASSVGQGGYTGELFF.

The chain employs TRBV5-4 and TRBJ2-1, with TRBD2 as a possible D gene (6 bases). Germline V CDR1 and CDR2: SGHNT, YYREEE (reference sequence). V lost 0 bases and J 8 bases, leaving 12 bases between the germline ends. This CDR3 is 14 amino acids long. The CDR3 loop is CASSLVDGSYEQFF. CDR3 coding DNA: TGTGCCAGCAGCTTGGTTGACGGGAGCTATGAGCAGTTCTTC.

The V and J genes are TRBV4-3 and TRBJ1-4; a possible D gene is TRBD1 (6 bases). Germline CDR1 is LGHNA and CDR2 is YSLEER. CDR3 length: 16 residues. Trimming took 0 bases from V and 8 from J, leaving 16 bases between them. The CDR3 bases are TGCGCCAGCAGCCAAGATAGCACAGGGTCCGGGGAAAAACTGTTTTTT. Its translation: CASSQDSTGSGEKLFF.

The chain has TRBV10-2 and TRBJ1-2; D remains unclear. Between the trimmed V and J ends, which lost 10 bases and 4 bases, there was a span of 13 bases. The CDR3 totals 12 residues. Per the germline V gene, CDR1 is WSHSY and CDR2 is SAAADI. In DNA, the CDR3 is TGCGCCACCGGTGACTTGATCTATGGCTACACCTTC. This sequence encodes CATGDLIYGYTF.

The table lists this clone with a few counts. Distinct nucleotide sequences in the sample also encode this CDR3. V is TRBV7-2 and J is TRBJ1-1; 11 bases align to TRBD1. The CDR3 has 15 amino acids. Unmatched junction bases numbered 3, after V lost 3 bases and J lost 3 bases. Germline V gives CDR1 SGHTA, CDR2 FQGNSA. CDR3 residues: CASSFGTGGYTEAFF. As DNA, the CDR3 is TGTGCCAGCAGCTTCGGGACAGGGGGGTACACTGAAGCTTTCTTT.

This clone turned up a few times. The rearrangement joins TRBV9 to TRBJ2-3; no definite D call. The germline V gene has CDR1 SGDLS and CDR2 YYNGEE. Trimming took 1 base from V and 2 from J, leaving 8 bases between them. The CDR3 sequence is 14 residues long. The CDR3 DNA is TGTGCCAGCAGCGTAAGGCAGGCCACAGATACGCAGTATTTT. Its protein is CASSVRQATDTQYF.

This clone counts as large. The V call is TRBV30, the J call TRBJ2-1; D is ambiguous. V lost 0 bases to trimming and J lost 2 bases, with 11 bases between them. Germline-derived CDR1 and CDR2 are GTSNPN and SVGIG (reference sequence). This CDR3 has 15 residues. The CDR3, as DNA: TGTGCCTGGAGTGTAGACGGCAACGCCTACAATGAGCAGTTCTTC. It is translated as CAWSVDGNAYNEQFF. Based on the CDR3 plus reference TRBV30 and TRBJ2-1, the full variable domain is SQTIHQWPATLVQPVGSPLSLECTVEGTSNPNLYWYRQAAGRGLQLLFYSVGIGQISSEVPQNLSASRPQDRQFILSSKKLLLSDSGFYLCAWSVDGNAYNEQFFGPGTRLTVL.

In nucleotides, the CDR3 is TGTGCCAGCAGCTTAAATCCCCCCGGGGAGCTGTTTTTT. As protein: CASSLNPPGELFF. The chain joins TRBV7-2 to TRBJ2-2, with D hard to call. The germline V gene encodes CDR1 SGHTA and CDR2 FQGNSA. The V gene lost 2 bases and the J gene lost 6 bases, with 7 bases spanning the gap. The CDR3 is made up of 13 amino acids.

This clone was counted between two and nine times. The DNA for the CDR3 is TGTGCCAGCAGCGTCCAGACTAGCGGGGGTAACGAGCAGTACTTC. Residues: CASSVQTSGGNEQYF. The V call is TRBV7-2, the J call TRBJ2-7; 12 positions match TRBD2. The V gene's germline CDR1 is SGHTA and CDR2 FQGNSA. The CDR3 is made up of 15 amino acids. The V and J ends lost 5 bases and 5 bases, in that order; junction bases with no gene match: 7. The variable domain in full, with the rest retrieved from reference TRBV7-2 and TRBJ2-7, is GAGVSQSPSNKVTEKGKDVELRCDPISGHTALYWYRQSLGQGLEFLIYFQGNSAPDKSGLPSDRFSAERTGGSVSTLTIQRTQQEDSAVYLCASSVQTSGGNEQYFGPGTRLTVT.

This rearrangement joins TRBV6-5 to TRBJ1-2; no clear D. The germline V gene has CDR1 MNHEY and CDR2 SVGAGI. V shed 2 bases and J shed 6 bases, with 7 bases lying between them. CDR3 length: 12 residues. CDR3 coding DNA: TGTGCCAGCAGTTACGTCGGGGATGGCTACACCTTC. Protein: CASSYVGDGYTF.

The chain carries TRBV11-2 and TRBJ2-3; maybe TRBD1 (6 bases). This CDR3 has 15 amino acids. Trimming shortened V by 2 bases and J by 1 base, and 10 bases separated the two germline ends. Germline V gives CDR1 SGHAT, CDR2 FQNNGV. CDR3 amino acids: CASSLMGHRTDTQYF. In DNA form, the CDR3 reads TGTGCCAGCAGCTTAATGGGACACCGCACAGATACGCAGTATTTT.